This T cell receptor (beta chain) is drawn from a study of T cells in Graves' hyperthyroidism and ophthalmopathy. Study-wide background: Blood was drawn when the patient was first diagnosed and still untreated.

TCR beta CDR3 sequences were amplified from RNA transcripts. HTBI primers were used for first-round RT-PCR of the TCR CDR3. TCRdb processed the multiplex PCR reads anew with MiXCR; each CDR3 protein has one entry. The profile shows fewer than 900,000 distinct CDR3 sequences, roughly 15% of them singletons. The germline gives CDR1 LGHNT, CDR2 FRNRAP. This CDR3 contains 16 residues. V lost 5 bases to trimming and J lost 0 bases, with 14 bases between them. Study-level points and caveats: Ophthalmopathy was predicted by the model a median of roughly 6.7 months ahead of onset.

This clonotype has a count of ten or more. Its antigen is unidentified. No ophthalmopathy progression within 18 months constituted stable Graves' hyperthyroidism. V is TRBV12-5 and J is TRBJ2-1; weak D call: TRBD1 (6 bases). The clonotype originates from a young man with Graves' hyperthyroidism. The sequenced sample was blood. CDR3 amino acids: CASGHRVADSYNEQFF. DNA for the CDR3: TGTGCTAGTGGTCACAGGGTCGCGGACTCCTACAATGAGCAGTTCTTC.